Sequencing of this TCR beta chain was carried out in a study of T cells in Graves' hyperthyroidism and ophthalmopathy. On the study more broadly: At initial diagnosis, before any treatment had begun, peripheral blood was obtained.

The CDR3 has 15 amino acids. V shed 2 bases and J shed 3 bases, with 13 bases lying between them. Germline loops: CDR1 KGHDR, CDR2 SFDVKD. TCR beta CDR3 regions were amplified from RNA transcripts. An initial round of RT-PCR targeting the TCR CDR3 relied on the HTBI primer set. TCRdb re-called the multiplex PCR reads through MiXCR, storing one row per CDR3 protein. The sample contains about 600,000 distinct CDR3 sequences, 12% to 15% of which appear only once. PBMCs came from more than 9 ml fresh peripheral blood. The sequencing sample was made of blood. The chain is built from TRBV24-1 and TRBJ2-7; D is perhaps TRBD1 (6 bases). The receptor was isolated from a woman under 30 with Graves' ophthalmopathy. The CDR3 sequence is CATSDYRDTNYEQYF. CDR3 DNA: TGTGCCACCAGTGATTACCGGGACACTAACTACGAGCAGTACTTC.